These 24 T cell receptor beta chains share one sample of origin, sequenced in a study of regulatory T cells in long-lasting Graves disease. Time point reported: newly diagnosed GD, antithyroid drugs for less than 3 months. PBMC RNA served as the TCR library source. Arm-PCR with iRepertoire HTBI primers amplified the CDR3 regions for these TCR beta libraries. TCRdb ran MiXCR on the multiplex PCR reads and lists one entry per CDR3 protein. The sample lists around 480,000 distinct CDR3 sequences; roughly 17% were seen once. The same data also went into a second study, on T cells in Graves' hyperthyroidism and ophthalmopathy.

The sequencing used peripheral blood mononuclear cells (PBMCs), collected at new diagnosis, from a patient treated with antithyroid drugs. These receptors were taken from a man between 40 and 49 years old with Graves disease.

This clonotype was seen at least ten times. The rearrangement uses TRBV6-2 or TRBV6-3 and TRBJ2-1; D not certain. The CDR3 is 12 amino acids. Germline V gene sequence: CDR1 MNHEY, CDR2 SVGEGT. V was trimmed by 2 bases and J by 3 bases, leaving 2 bases between them. CDR3 in amino acids: CASSYVYNEQFF. CDR3 bases: TGTGCCAGCAGTTACGTCTACAATGAGCAGTTCTTC.

This clonotype was seen a handful of times. The V gene is TRBV7-9, the J gene TRBJ2-7, with D perhaps matching TRBD2 (5 bases). Trimming removed 5 bases from V and 7 bases from J, with 18 bases in between. Germline CDR1 is SEHNR and CDR2 is FQNEAQ (reference sequence). The CDR3 runs 14 residues. The CDR3 DNA reads TGTGCCAGCAGCCAAGAGGGTAGTTTCGGGGAGCAGTACTTC. Protein: CASSQEGSFGEQYF.

This clonotype was recorded at least ten times. The genes are TRBV3-1 and TRBJ2-7; 8 bases map to TRBD1. The CDR3 is 14 residues long. V lost 3 bases, J lost 3 bases, and 4 bases stayed unmatched. CDR1 LGHDT and CDR2 YNNKEL come from the germline V gene (reference sequence). The CDR3 DNA reads as TGTGCCAGCAGCCAGAGAGGACAGGGCTACGAGCAGTACTTC. This gives the protein CASSQRGQGYEQYF.

This clonotype has ten or more counts. The chain recombines TRBV24-1 with TRBJ2-5, with TRBD1 identical over 7 bases. V lost 3 bases to trimming and J lost 1 base; unmatched junction nucleotides: 4. The CDR3 is 15 amino acids. Germline CDR1 KGHDR, CDR2 SFDVKD. For the CDR3, the DNA is TGTGCCACCAGTGATCCGACAGGGATCCAAGAGACCCAGTACTTC. Translation: CATSDPTGIQETQYF.

This clonotype was counted at least ten times. The rearrangement joins TRBV7-2 to TRBJ1-1; the D is unclear. CDR3 length: 14 residues. V dropped 1 base and J dropped 4 bases, with 10 bases sitting between them. Germline V gives CDR1 SGHTA, CDR2 FQGNSA. The CDR3 bases are TGTGCCAGCAGCTTAGGCAGGAGTGGCACTGAAGCTTTCTTT. This translates into CASSLGRSGTEAFF. The full variable domain, with the rest looked up from reference TRBV7-2 and TRBJ1-1, is GAGVSQSPSNKVTEKGKDVELRCDPISGHTALYWYRQSLGQGLEFLIYFQGNSAPDKSGLPSDRFSAERTGGSVSTLTIQRTQQEDSAVYLCASSLGRSGTEAFFGQGTRLTVV.

This chain links TRBV20-1 with TRBJ2-7; TRBD1 agrees at 9 bases. This CDR3 has 13 residues. Germline loops: CDR1 DFQATT, CDR2 SNEGSKA (reference sequence). V was clipped by 6 bases and J by 4 bases; unmatched bases: 7. This CDR3 reads CSAQTGGIYEQYF. As DNA, the CDR3 is TGCAGTGCCCAGACAGGGGGTATTTACGAGCAGTACTTC.

This clonotype was found many times. This rearrangement joins TRBV3-1 to TRBJ2-6; D is ambiguous. From germline, CDR1 is LGHDT and CDR2 YNNKEL (reference sequence). The V end lost 4 bases, the J end lost 2 bases, and 9 bases lay between the germline ends. The CDR3 loop spans 15 amino acids. The CDR3 region is CASSLAAAGANVLTF. For the CDR3, the DNA is TGTGCCAGCAGCCTGGCGGCGGCTGGGGCCAACGTCCTGACTTTC.

This clonotype was seen many times. The rearrangement joins TRBV5-1 to TRBJ2-1; 7 bases line up with TRBD2. J lost 5 bases, V lost 7 bases, and 12 bases had no gene match. Germline CDR1 is SGHRS and CDR2 is YFSETQ. This CDR3 contains 15 residues. This chain's CDR3 is CASQREAGLNNEQFF. The CDR3 bases are TGCGCCAGCCAACGGGAGGCGGGCCTAAACAATGAGCAGTTCTTC.

This clonotype was counted many times. The chain has TRBV18 and TRBJ2-1, with 15 bases matching TRBD2. V was clipped by 3 bases and J by 8 bases; unmatched bases: 8. This CDR3 spans 17 amino acids. Looked up from germline, CDR1 is KGHSH and CDR2 is LQKENI. The CDR3 protein is CASSPGTSGRYRYEQFF. Here the CDR3 DNA reads TGTGCCAGCTCACCCGGGACTAGCGGGAGGTATCGCTATGAGCAGTTCTTC. Drawing the rest from reference TRBV18 and TRBJ2-1, the complete variable domain is NAGVMQNPRHLVRRRGQEARLRCSPMKGHSHVYWYRQLPEEGLKFMVYLQKENIIDESGMPKERFSAEFPKEGPSILRIQQVVRGDSAAYFCASSPGTSGRYRYEQFFGPGTRLTVL.

The DNA of the CDR3 is TGTGCCAGCAGCCCCCCCGACGGGATGGGCCTTTCGGTGCAGTACTTC. It encodes CASSPPDGMGLSVQYF. V gene TRBV9 combines with J gene TRBJ2-7; the D gene is possibly TRBD2 (5 bases). V was clipped by 4 bases and J by 9 bases, with 26 bases between them. The germline CDR1 and CDR2 sequences are SGDLS and YYNGEE. CDR3 size: 16 residues.

The chain has TRBV14 and TRBJ1-1; no firm D call. Germline CDR1 and CDR2: SGHDN and FVKESK. This CDR3 is 12 amino acids long. The V end was cut by 1 base, the J end by 7 bases, with 7 bases between. The CDR3 sequence is CASSQVALEAFF. CDR3 sequence (DNA): TGTGCCAGCAGCCAAGTGGCCCTTGAAGCTTTCTTT.

Many counts were recorded for this clonotype. The genes are TRBV12-3 or TRBV12-4 and TRBJ1-1, with TRBD1 matching 10 bases. V shed 4 bases and J 11 bases; nucleotides not matched to a gene: 7. There are 13 residues in the CDR3. The CDR3 coding sequence is TGTGCCAGCAGTTCCATCTGGGACAGGGGTGCTTTCTTT. It translates to CASSSIWDRGAFF.

This clonotype was seen only a few times. This rearrangement joins TRBV24-1 to TRBJ2-4; no definite D call. The germline V gene has CDR1 KGHDR and CDR2 SFDVKD. The CDR3 loop spans 15 amino acids. The ends were cut back, 2 bases at V and 1 base at J, with 8 bases in the middle. The CDR3 nucleotides are TGTGCCACCAGTGATTCGAGGACCGCCAAAAACATTCAGTACTTC. Translated: CATSDSRTAKNIQYF.

This clonotype appeared a few times. This sequence joins TRBV28 and TRBJ1-2, with D tentatively TRBD1 (5 bases). The germline CDR1 and CDR2 sequences are MDHEN and SYDVKM. CDR3 size: 14 residues. Trimming pared 6 bases from V and 8 bases from J, leaving 19 bases between. Here the CDR3 DNA reads TGTGCCAGCAGGGGACCGGCTAGGGACTTCGGCTACACCTTC. Translated: CASRGPARDFGYTF.

This clonotype was counted many times. The V and J genes are TRBV11-2 and TRBJ1-2, with TRBD1 as a possible D gene (5 bases). The CDR3 is 17 residues long. Germline V gene lookup returns CDR1 SGHAT and CDR2 FQNNGV. Trimming left V 5 bases short and J 5 bases short, with 24 bases between. Here the CDR3 DNA reads TGTGCCAGCAGCACCCCCGGGACGGACTATTTCCGATATGGCTACACCTTC. Translation gives CASSTPGTDYFRYGYTF. Complete variable domain (other parts from reference TRBV11-2 and TRBJ1-2): EAGVAQSPRYKIIEKRQSVAFWCNPISGHATLYWYQQILGQGPKLLIQFQNNGVVDDSQLPKDRFSAERLKGVDSTLKIQPAKLEDSAVYLCASSTPGTDYFRYGYTFGSGTRLTVV.

Worth noting for this clonotype: This sequence may be a read error, since a much larger clone differs from it by one base. The chain has TRBV7-6 and TRBJ2-7, with 9 bases identical to TRBD2. With V trimmed by 0 bases and J by 0 bases, 12 bases remained unmatched. The CDR3 spans 19 residues. The V gene's germline CDR1 is SGHVS and CDR2 FNYEAQ. The CDR3 nucleotides are TGTGCCAGCAGCTTAGCCTCCCTAGCGGGACCAATTTACTCCTACGAGCAGTACTTC. Encoded protein: CASSLASLAGPIYSYEQYF.

This clonotype was observed at least ten times. The chain uses TRBV20-1 and TRBJ2-2; D perhaps matches TRBD1 (5 bases). Germline V gives CDR1 DFQATT, CDR2 SNEGSKA (reference sequence). Trimming shortened V by 0 bases and J by 1 base, and 9 bases separated the two germline ends. The CDR3 is made up of 15 amino acids. The CDR3 region is CSARDRTLNTGELFF. As DNA, the CDR3 is TGCAGTGCTAGAGATCGGACACTGAACACCGGGGAGCTGTTTTTT.

Points on this clonotype: A single base is all that separates this from a far larger clone, so a read error is likely. The chain joins TRBV3-1 to TRBJ2-1; D is perhaps TRBD2 (5 bases). The V and J ends lost 6 bases and 10 bases respectively, with 22 bases between them. The CDR3 covers 15 residues. The germline gives CDR1 LGHDT, CDR2 YNNKEL (reference sequence). The CDR3 DNA sequence: TGTGCCAGCAGTCTCAGCGGTAGTAGTGCCTACGAGCAGTTCTTC. Protein product: CASSLSGSSAYEQFF.

This clonotype was found a few times. This chain links TRBV29-1 with TRBJ2-7; TRBD2 matches 11 bases. CDR3 length: 15 amino acids. Germline CDR1 is SQVTM and CDR2 is ANQGSEA. Trimming cost V 8 bases and J 2 bases; bases outside gene matches: 11. The CDR3 loop reads CSITGTSGLTYEQYF. The CDR3 DNA follows: TGCAGCATAACCGGGACTAGCGGATTAACCTACGAGCAGTACTTC.

This clonotype was seen only a few times. This sequence joins TRBV7-9 and TRBJ2-1, with D perhaps matching TRBD2 (5 bases). V lost 2 bases to trimming and J lost 0 bases, with 8 bases between them. The CDR3 is 15 amino acids. Germline lookup yields CDR1 SEHNR and CDR2 FQNEAQ (reference sequence). The CDR3 sequence is CASSLSSASYNEQFF. The CDR3 DNA reads TGTGCCAGCAGCTTAAGTAGCGCCTCCTACAATGAGCAGTTCTTC.

J is TRBJ1-2 and V is TRBV9; D is unresolved. V was shortened by 3 bases and J by 5 bases, with 17 bases between the two germline ends. Germline CDR1 and CDR2: SGDLS and YYNGEE. There are 15 residues in the CDR3. The CDR3 loop reads CASSGAIGGNYGYTF. The CDR3 coding sequence is TGTGCCAGCAGCGGAGCGATTGGAGGGAATTATGGCTACACCTTC.

The sample holds many counts of this clonotype. This chain links TRBV12-3 or TRBV12-4 with TRBJ2-1; D is possibly TRBD2 (6 bases). Trimming stripped 2 bases from V and 8 bases from J, with 7 bases between. The CDR3 has 12 residues. CDR3 coding DNA: TGTGCCAGCAGTTTATGGGAGGATGAGCAGTTCTTC. This codes for CASSLWEDEQFF.

This clonotype showed up many times. Relative to the germline gene, one junction end is altered; a read error may explain this. The chain has TRBV5-5 and TRBJ2-3; TRBD1 or TRBD2 may be the D gene (6 bases each). Germline CDR1 SGHKS, CDR2 YYEKEE (reference sequence). This CDR3 is built from 18 residues. The CDR3 reads CASSTRGPRGKTTDTQYF. The CDR3, as DNA: TGCGCCAGCAGCACCAGGGGCCCTCGCGGGAAGACCACAGATACGCAGTATTTT.

This chain links TRBV5-8 with TRBJ1-1; no definite D call. This CDR3 spans 12 amino acids. The germline V gene has CDR1 SGHTS and CDR2 YDEGEE. V was pared by 2 bases and J by 11 bases, with 13 bases between. CDR3: CASSFLTVVAFF. The CDR3 region has the DNA TGTGCCAGCAGCTTCCTTACGGTGGTCGCTTTCTTT.